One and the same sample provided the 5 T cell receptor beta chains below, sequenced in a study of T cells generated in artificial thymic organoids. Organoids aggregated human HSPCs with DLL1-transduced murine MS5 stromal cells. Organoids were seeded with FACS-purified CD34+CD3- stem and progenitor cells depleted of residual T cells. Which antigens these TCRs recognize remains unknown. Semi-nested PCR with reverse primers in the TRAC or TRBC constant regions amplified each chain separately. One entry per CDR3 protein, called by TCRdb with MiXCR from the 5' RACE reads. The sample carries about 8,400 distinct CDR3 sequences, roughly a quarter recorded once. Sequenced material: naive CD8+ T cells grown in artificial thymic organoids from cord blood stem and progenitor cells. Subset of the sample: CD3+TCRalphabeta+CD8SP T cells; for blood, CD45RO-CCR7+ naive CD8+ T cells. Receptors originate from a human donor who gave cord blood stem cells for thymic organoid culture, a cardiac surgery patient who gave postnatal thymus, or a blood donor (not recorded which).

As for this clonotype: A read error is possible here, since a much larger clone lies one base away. This CDR3 reads CASSPGLPAANEKLFF. For the CDR3, the DNA is TGTGCCAGCTCACCCGGACTACCTGCAGCTAATGAAAAACTGTTTTTT. The chain uses TRBV18 and TRBJ1-4; D uncertain. V gave up 3 bases and J gave up 3 bases, with 14 bases separating them. The CDR3 totals 16 residues. Germline-derived CDR1 and CDR2 are KGHSH and LQKENI. The full variable domain, with the rest looked up from reference TRBV18 and TRBJ1-4, is NAGVMQNPRHLVRRRGQEARLRCSPMKGHSHVYWYRQLPEEGLKFMVYLQKENIIDESGMPKERFSAEFPKEGPSILRIQQVVRGDSAAYFCASSPGLPAANEKLFFGSGTQLSVL.

CDR3 nucleotides: TGTGCCAGCAGCTCGCGGACAGGGGGCAACGAGCAGTACTTC. Encoded protein: CASSSRTGGNEQYF. V is TRBV4-2 and J is TRBJ2-7, with 11 nucleotides matching TRBD1. The CDR3 totals 14 residues. The V segment lost 5 bases and the J segment 5 bases; nucleotides outside the gene matches: 5. Germline loops: CDR1 LGHNA, CDR2 YNFKEQ.

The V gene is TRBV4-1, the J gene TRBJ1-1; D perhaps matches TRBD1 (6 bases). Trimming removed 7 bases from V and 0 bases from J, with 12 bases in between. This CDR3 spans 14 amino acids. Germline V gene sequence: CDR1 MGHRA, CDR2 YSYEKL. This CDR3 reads CASTGGGLNTEAFF. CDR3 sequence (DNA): TGCGCCAGCACCGGGGGCGGATTGAACACTGAAGCTTTCTTT.

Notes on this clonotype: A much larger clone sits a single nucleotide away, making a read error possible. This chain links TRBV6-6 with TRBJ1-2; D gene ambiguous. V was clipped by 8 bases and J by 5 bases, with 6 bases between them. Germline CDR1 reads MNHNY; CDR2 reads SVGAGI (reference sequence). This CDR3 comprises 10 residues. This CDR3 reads CASRRYGYTF. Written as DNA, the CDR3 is TGTGCCAGCCGGCGTTATGGCTACACCTTC.

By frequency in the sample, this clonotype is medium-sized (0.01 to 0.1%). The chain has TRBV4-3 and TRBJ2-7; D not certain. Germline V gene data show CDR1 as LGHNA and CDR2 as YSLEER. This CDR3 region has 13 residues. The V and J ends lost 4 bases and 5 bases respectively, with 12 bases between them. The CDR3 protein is CASSRGRRDEQYF. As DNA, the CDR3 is TGCGCCAGCAGCCGGGGAAGAAGAGACGAGCAGTACTTC.